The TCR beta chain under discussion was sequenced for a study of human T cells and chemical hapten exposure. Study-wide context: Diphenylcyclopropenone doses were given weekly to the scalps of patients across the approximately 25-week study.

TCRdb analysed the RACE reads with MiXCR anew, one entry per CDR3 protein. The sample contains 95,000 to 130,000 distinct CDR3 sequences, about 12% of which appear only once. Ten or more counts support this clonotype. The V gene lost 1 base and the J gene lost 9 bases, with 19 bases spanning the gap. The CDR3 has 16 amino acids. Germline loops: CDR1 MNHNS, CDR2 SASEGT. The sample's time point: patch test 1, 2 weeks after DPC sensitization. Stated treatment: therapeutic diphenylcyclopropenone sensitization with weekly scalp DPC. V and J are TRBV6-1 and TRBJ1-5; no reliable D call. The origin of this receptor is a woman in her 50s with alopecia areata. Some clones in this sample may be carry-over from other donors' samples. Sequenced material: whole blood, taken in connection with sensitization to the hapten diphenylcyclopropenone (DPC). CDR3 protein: CASSEESPFSGLPQHF. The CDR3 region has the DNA TGTGCCAGCAGTGAAGAATCCCCCTTCTCAGGTCTGCCCCAGCATTTT.